Given below is one T cell receptor beta chain in context. Authors' analysis steps: Using reference gene primer amplification, nucleated cell counts were estimated. TCRdb keeps only in-frame clones here, not all; method: immunoSEQ multiplex PCR. That table is the source of V, J and clone size, and D and trimming were worked out from the DNA. Altogether around 180,000 clones are present, 60% to 85% being singletons, with the ten largest covering around a sixth. The germline gives CDR1 MDHEN, CDR2 SYDVKM. The J segment lost 9 bases and the V segment lost 2 bases, leaving 2 bases of the junction unmatched. CDR3 length: 13 amino acids. This sample is part of a study of blood T cell repertoires in COVID-19. Turning to the study itself: From the United States, Italy and Spain came samples of acute and convalescent COVID-19.

The J gene is TRBJ2-3, the V gene TRBV28, with TRBD2 matching over 10 bases. Sequencing used peripheral blood. The clonotype originates from a man aged 60-69 years with active or convalescent COVID-19. CDR3 protein: CASSLPLAGTQYF. The CDR3 DNA follows: TGTGCCAGCAGTTTACCACTAGCGGGAACGCAGTATTTT.